The 2 T cell receptor beta chains in this list originate from one sample, sequenced in a study of blood T cells in healthy people across ages. The second PCR ran about 7 to 12 cycles with a sample-barcoded 5' primer and J-beta primers. Via MiXCR, TCRdb re-called the 5' RACE reads, giving one row per CDR3 protein. Among approximately 800,000 distinct CDR3 sequences listed, 20% to 30% were seen once. These data were also reused for a study on T cells of mothers and their children.

The specimen was blood. The source of these receptors is a boy aged 5 to 17 in good health.

The chain employs TRBV28 and TRBJ2-7, with D tentatively TRBD1 or TRBD2 (5 bases each). V was cut by 4 bases and J by 2 bases, with 21 bases left in between. The CDR3 runs to 17 residues. Per the germline V gene, CDR1 is MDHEN and CDR2 is SYDVKM. CDR3 in DNA: TGTGCCAGCAGTTCCATCAGGGACCCTGAACGGCCCTACGAGCAGTACTTC. Translation gives CASSSIRDPERPYEQYF.

This clonotype was observed a handful of times. The rearrangement links TRBV20-1 to TRBJ2-5; D gene uncertain. The CDR3 consists of 12 residues. V lost 0 bases and J 1 base, leaving 3 bases between the germline ends. Germline-derived CDR1 and CDR2 are DFQATT and SNEGSKA (reference sequence). The DNA for the CDR3 is TGCAGTGCTAGAGATGTCCAAGAGACCCAGTACTTC. It translates to CSARDVQETQYF.